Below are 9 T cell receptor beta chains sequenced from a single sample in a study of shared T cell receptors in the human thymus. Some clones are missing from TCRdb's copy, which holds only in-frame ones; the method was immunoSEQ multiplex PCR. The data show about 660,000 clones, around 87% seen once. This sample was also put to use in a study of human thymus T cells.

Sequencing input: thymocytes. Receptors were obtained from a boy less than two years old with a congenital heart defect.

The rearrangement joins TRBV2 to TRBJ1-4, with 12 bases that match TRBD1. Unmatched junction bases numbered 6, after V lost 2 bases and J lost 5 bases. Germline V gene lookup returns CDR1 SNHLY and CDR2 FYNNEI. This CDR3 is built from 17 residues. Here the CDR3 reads CASSEPGQGARNEKLFF. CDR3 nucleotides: TGTGCCAGCAGTGAACCGGGACAGGGGGCGAGGAATGAAAAACTGTTTTTT. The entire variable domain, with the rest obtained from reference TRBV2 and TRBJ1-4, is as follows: EPEVTQTPSHQVTQMGQEVILRCVPISNHLYFYWYRQILGQKVEFLVSFYNNEISEKSEIFDDQFSVERPDGSNFTLKIRSTKLEDSAMYFCASSEPGQGARNEKLFFGSGTQLSVL.

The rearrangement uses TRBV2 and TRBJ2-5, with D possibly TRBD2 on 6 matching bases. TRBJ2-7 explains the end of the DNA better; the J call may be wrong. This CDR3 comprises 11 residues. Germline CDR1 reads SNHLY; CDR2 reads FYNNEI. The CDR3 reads CATVRGNEQYF. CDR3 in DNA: TGTGCCACCGTGCGGGGCAACGAGCAGTACTTC.

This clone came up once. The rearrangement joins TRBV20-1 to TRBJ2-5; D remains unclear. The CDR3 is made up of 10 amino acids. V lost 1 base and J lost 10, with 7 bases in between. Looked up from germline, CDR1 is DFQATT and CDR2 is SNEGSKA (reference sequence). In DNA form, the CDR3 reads TGCAGTGCTAGAGGCCGCGGCCAGTACTTC. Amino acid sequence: CSARGRGQYF.

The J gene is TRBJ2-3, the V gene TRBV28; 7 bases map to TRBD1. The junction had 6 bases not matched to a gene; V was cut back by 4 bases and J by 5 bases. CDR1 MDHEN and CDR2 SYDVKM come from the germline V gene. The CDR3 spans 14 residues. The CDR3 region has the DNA TGTGCCAGCAGTTCCGATACAGGGGAAGATACGCAGTATTTT. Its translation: CASSSDTGEDTQYF.

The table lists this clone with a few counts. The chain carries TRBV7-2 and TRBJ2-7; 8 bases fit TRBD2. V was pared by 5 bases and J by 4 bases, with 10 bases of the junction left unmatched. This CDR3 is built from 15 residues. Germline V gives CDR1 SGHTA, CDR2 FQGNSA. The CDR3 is CASSPNRTSRYEQYF. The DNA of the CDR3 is TGTGCCAGCAGCCCGAACCGGACTAGCCGGTACGAGCAGTACTTC.

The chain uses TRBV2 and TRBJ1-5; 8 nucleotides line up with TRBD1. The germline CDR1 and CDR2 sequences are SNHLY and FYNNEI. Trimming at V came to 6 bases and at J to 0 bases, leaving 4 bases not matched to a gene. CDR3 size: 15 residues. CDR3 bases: TGTGCCAGCAGGGGACAGGACCATAGCAATCAGCCCCAGCATTTT. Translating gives CASRGQDHSNQPQHF.

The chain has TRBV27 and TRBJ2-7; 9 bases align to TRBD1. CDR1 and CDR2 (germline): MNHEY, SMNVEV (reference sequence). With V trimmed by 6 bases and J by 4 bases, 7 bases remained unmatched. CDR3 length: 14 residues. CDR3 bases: TGTGCCAGCAGCTCGGAGACAGGGGGGTACGAGCAGTACTTC. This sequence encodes CASSSETGGYEQYF.

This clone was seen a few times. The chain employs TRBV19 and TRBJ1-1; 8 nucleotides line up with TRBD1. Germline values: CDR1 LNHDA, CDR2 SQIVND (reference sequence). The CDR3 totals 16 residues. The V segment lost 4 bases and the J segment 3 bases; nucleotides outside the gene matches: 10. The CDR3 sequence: CASSKQGAGVYTEAFF. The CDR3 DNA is TGTGCCAGTAGTAAGCAGGGGGCGGGTGTGTACACTGAAGCTTTCTTT.

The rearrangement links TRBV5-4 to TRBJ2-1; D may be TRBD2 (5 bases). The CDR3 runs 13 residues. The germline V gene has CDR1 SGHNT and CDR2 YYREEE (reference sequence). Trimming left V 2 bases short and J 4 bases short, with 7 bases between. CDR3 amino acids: CASSLRGYNEQFF. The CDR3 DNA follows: TGTGCCAGCAGCTTACGGGGATACAATGAGCAGTTCTTC.